A single T cell receptor beta chain is shown here with its context. This clone was counted a few times. What antigen it recognizes has not been identified. No much larger clone exists at a distance of one base, and base qualities are not known. The record originates from a study of OX40 agonist ivuxolimab in advanced cancers. Concerning the study at large: The costimulatory receptor OX40 (CD134) was targeted by ivuxolimab, a fully human IgG2 agonistic monoclonal antibody. Prior anti-PD-1, anti-PD-L1 or anti-CTLA-4 therapy was permitted, and 40% to 50% of dose-escalation patients had received checkpoint inhibitors. Intravenous ivuxolimab was administered to patients every 2 weeks at six dose levels: 0.01, 0.1, 0.3, 1.5, 3 and 10 mg/kg. The monotherapy dose-escalation portion (N of about 50 patients) of the phase I ivuxolimab trial is reported in the paper. Partial responses were achieved by three dose-escalation patients, of whom one had hepatocellular carcinoma and two had cutaneous melanoma. Peripheral TCRbeta sequencing was intended to test whether TCR sequence diversity was altered and clonal T-cell expansion was caused by ivuxolimab. The dose-escalation cohort was 82.7% male with a mean age of approximately 59 years, ranging from roughly 20 to 85. Among the approximately 50 dose-escalation patients, approximately 20 had hepatocellular carcinoma, around 15 melanoma, 9 renal cell carcinoma and 9 head and neck cancer.

CDR3 length: 15 amino acids, cysteine to phenylalanine. The sequence is cut down to CDR3 DNA, 45 bases in frame from base 1. Germline trimming: 5 bases from V, 2 bases from J; junction bases outside gene matches: 7. For CDR1 and CDR2, the germline V gene (reference sequence) lists MNHEY and SMNVEV. The trial excluded patients who had a history of autoimmune disease or were on systemic immunosuppression. Peripheral blood for TCR sequencing was collected from all dose cohorts at baseline, on cycle 4 day 1, and on cycle 7 day 1. The samples were taken from a phase I, first-in-human, multicenter, open-label dose-escalation trial of ivuxolimab. Adults with locally advanced or metastatic head and neck squamous cell, hepatocellular, melanoma or renal cell carcinoma were enrolled in the trial. Before TCR sequencing, CD4+ and CD8+ T cells were separately sorted from peripheral blood. Genomic DNA was extracted from sorted cells for sequencing of the TCRbeta CDR3 region. The immunoSEQ Assay was used to sequence the TCRbeta CDR3 regions. Here the immuneACCESS table is served through TCRdb, limited to in-frame sequences with V and J called. Missing clones are a known gap in these copies; in checked studies unresolved V genes cover under half, and the rest lacks a known reason. The sample data list about 22,000 clones, and about nine tenths of these were observed just once. The top ten constitute approximately 28% of the sample.

Here is what the overall study found, with its caveats: Low levels of normalized T-cell clonal expansion were also seen in some patients who did not respond. At doses of 0.1 to 3.0 mg/kg, clonal expansion of both CD4+ and CD8+ T cells in blood was seen between baseline and week 6. Which antigens the clonally expanded peripheral T cells were specific for was not determined. In partial responders in the 0.1-3.0 mg/kg groups, normalized peripheral clonal expansion was found to be among the lowest, especially among CD8+ T cells. After ivuxolimab, more expanded clones were found on average in CD8+ T cells than in CD4+ T cells.

The TCR comes from an adult with an advanced solid tumor such as melanoma, head and neck, liver or kidney cancer. Source: CD4+ or CD8+ T cells sorted from blood, taken in a trial of the OX40 agonist ivuxolimab. The chain joins TRBV27 to TRBJ2-7, and 9 junction bases match TRBD2. The nucleotides are TGTGCCAGCAGTATCTACGCGGGAGGGACCTACGAGCAGTACTTC. Translated, it gives CASSIYAGGTYEQYF.